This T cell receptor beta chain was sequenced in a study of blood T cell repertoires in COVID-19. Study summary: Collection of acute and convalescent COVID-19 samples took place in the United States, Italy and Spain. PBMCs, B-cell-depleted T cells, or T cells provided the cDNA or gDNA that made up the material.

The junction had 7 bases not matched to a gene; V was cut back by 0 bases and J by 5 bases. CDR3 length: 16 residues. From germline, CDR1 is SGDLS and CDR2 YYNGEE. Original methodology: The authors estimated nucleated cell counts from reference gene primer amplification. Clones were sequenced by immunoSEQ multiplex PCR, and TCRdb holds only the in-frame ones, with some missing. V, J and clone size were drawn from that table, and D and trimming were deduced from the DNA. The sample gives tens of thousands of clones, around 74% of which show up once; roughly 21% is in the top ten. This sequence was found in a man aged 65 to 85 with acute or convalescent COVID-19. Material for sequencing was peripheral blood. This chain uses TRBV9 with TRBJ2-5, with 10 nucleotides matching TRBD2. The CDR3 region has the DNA TGTGCCAGCAGCGTAGCAGCGGGAGGGCCGTGGGAGACCCAGTACTTC. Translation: CASSVAAGGPWETQYF.